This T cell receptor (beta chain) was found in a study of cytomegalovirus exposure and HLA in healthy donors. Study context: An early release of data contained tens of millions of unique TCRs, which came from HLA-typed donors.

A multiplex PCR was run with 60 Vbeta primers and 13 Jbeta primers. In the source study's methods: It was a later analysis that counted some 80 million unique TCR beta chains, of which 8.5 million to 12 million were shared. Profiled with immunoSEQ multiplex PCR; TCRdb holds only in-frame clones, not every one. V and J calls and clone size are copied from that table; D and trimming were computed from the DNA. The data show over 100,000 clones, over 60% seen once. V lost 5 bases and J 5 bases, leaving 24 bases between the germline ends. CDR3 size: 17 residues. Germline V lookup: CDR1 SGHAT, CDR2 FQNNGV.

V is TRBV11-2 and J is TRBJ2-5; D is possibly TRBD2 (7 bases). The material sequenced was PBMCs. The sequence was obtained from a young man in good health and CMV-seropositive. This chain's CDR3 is CASSPTNSRGAWETQYF. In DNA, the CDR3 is TGTGCCAGCAGCCCAACAAATTCACGGGGGGCTTGGGAGACCCAGTACTTC.